This T cell receptor (beta chain) was recovered during a study of blood T cell repertoires in COVID-19. Study details: The United States, Italy and Spain provided the acute and convalescent COVID-19 samples. Nucleic acid was either cDNA or gDNA, and it came from T cells, B-cell-depleted T cells, or PBMCs.

Trimming took 3 bases from V and 0 from J, leaving 14 bases between them. The CDR3 spans 15 residues. Germline values: CDR1 DFQATT, CDR2 SNEGSKA (reference sequence). The authors' processing: Reference gene primer amplification yielded estimated nucleated cell counts. Assay used: immunoSEQ multiplex PCR; TCRdb lists only in-frame clones, some missing. The V and J calls and clone size come from that table; D and trimming were worked out from the DNA. Here the sample spans 40,000 or so clones, more than 80% being singletons. This receptor was taken from a man aged 55 to 70 with acute or convalescent COVID-19. This chain uses TRBV20-1 with TRBJ1-1; tentative D call: TRBD1 (5 bases). The sequencing input was peripheral blood. This CDR3 reads CSASGAGILNTEAFF. CDR3 DNA: TGCAGTGCTAGTGGGGCCGGGATCCTGAACACTGAAGCTTTCTTT.